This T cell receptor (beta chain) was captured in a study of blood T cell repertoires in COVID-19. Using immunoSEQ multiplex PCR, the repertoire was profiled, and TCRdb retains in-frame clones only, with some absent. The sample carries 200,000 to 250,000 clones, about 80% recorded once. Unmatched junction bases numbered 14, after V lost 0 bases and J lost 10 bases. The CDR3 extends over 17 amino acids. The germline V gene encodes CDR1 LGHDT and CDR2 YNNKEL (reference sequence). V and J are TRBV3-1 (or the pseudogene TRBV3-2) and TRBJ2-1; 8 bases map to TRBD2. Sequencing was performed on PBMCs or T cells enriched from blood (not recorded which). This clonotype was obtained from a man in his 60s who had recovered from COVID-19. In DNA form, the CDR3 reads TGTGCCAGCAGCCAAGATTCGGGGGGGGGCCAGGTAAACGAGCAGTTCTTC. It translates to CASSQDSGGGQVNEQFF.